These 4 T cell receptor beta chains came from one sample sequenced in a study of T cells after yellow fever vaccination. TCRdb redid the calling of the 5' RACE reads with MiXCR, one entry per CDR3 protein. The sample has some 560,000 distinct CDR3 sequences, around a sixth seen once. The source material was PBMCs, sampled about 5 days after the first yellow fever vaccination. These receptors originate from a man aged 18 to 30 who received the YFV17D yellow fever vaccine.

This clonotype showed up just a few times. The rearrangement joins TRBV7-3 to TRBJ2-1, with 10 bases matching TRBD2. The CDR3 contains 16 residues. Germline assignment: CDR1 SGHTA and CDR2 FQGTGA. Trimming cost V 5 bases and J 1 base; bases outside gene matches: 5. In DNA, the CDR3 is TGTGCCAGCAGCCTAGGACTAGCGGAATCCTACAATGAGCAGTTCTTC. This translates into CASSLGLAESYNEQFF.

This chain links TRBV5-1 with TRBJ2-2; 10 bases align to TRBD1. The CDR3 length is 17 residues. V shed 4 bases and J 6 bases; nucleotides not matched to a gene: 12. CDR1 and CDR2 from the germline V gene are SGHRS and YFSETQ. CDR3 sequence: CASSEGPGTGDSGELFF. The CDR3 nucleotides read TGCGCCAGCAGCGAAGGTCCCGGGACAGGGGATTCCGGGGAGCTGTTTTTT.

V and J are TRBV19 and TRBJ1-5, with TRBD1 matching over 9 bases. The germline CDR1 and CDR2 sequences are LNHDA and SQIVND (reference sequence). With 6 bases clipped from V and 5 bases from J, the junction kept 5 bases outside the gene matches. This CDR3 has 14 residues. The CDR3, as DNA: TGTGCCAGTAGGAGGGACAGGGCTCATCAGCCCCAGCATTTT. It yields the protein CASRRDRAHQPQHF.

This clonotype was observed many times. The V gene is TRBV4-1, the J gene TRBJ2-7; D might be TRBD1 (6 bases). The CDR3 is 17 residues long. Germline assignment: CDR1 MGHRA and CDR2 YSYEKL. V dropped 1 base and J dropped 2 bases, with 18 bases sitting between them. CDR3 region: CASSQGDTGWSTYEQYF. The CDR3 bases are TGCGCCAGCAGCCAAGGTGACACAGGGTGGTCCACCTACGAGCAGTACTTC.